The text below deals with one TCR beta chain. This clonotype has just a few counts. No cognate antigen has been identified for it. No base qualities exist here, and no much larger clone lies one base off it. The CDR3 starts with the cysteine, ends with the phenylalanine, and has 18 residues. The only DNA kept is the CDR3, 54 bases in frame from the first base. Sequences ENHRY (CDR1) and SYGVKD (CDR2) are obtained from the germline V gene. A distance of 27 bases separates the germline ends of V and J, which lose 6 bases and 6 bases respectively. These data are taken from a study of identical twins (dated by TCRdb to 2016 to 2017). Study-wide context: To test whether fetal clonotypes persist, this study deep-sequenced TCR alpha and beta repertoires from monozygotic twins, from unrelated adults of various ages, and from cord blood. To rule out contamination, the twin experiments were replicated at different times with different library preparation protocols.

Every donor was a healthy Caucasian. Three pairs of female monozygotic twins, all aged 18 to 29 years, made up the twin cohort. The RNA used for TCR libraries was isolated from peripheral blood mononuclear cells. Overall study outcomes, separate from this receptor: In monozygotic twins, out-of-frame TCR alpha sharing was systematically underestimated by recombination models, although the models agreed with sharing between unrelated individuals. Compared with coincidental sharing between unrelated individuals, out-of-frame TCR alpha sequences shared between twins had an excess of sequences with low generation probability. Zero-insertion analyses could be partly confounded by invariant T cells such as MAIT and iNKT, though diverse VJ usage argued against such confounding for most clonotypes. Because the same donors could not be followed over many years, the conclusions relied on cross-sectional statistical analysis. Abundant cord blood beta clonotypes carried fewer insertions; young adult naive repertoires showed a weaker similar trend, while memory repertoires showed none. Excess twin sharing in beta out-of-frame sequences was weaker because fewer shared sequences lowered the signal-to-noise ratio.

The library was produced with 5' RACE. The run used an Illumina HiSeq 2000. Template switching added a universal primer binding site, and the final cDNA carried a unique molecular identifier that allowed TCR cDNA molecules to be counted accurately. First-strand cDNA for TCR alpha and beta chains was synthesized from specific primers in the conserved constant-segment region. To control for contamination, every cDNA library was double barcoded, receiving both a SMART-Mk sample barcode and Illumina barcodes. Two successive PCR steps introduced TruSeq adapter sequences along with Illumina sample barcodes. The TCR alpha and beta cDNA libraries were sequenced on the Illumina HiSeq platform using custom primers. Per the original workflow: Raw reads were processed with MiGEC to extract unique molecular identifiers, and MiXCR was used to determine CDR3 positions. Recombination models were inferred per individual with the repgenHMM and IGoR tools using an EM algorithm. The analysis of shared clonotypes was done with the tcR package in R, with sharing normalized by the product of cloneset sizes. To study raw recombination free of thymic and clonal selection effects, out-of-frame nonproductive sequences were analyzed. In TCRdb, the public reads were trimmed at Q25 with fastp and aligned with MiXCR, with productive beta chains retained. Each entry is one CDR3 protein sequence, shown with its most common DNA and genes. The V and J calls were not made by the authors but by TCRdb's processing. Counted in this sample were fewer than 900,000 distinct CDR3 sequences; 21% of them appeared once. The ten largest clones take up about 4.5% of the sample.

This sample also belongs to another study, concerning T cells expressing NK-cell markers. According to the second study: Three sorted T-cell subsets (CD3+CD56+NKG2C+, CD3+CD56+NKG2C- and CD3+CD56-NKG2C+) from seven to nine donors had their TCR beta-chain repertoires profiled. Among the eight sequenced donors, seven were HCMV-seropositive and one was HCMV-seronegative. In several experiments an anti-gammadeltaTCR antibody was added to restrict sorting to alphabetaTCR-expressing T cells. In six donors, the dominant CD3+CD56+NKG2C+ clonotypes ranked among the top 10 CD8+ clonotypes, making up about 1.0-7.5% of CD8+ T cells. Those dominant clonotypes were again the most abundant among CD3+CD56-NKG2C+ cells in a few donors, at 28.3-60.1%. Whether the expanded NKG2C-expressing T cell clones were specific for HCMV antigens was left unclear. All eight donors whose samples were sequenced were randomly selected healthy volunteers, three of them men and five women. HCMV-specific IgG was detected in serum with a commercial ELISA kit to determine HCMV serostatus. Bulk peripheral blood T-cell repertoires were additionally sequenced from unsorted PBMC for about six donors. MIGEC was used to demultiplex reads and group reads by UMI, and MiTCR was used to assemble and quantify clonotypes. To exclude erroneous sequences, any TCR cDNA sequence not supported by at least two reads was discarded. The tcR package was used for downstream repertoire analysis, and clonotypes were matched between fractions using CDR3 nucleotide sequence together with V segment. VDJmatch was used to annotate antigen specificity against VDJdb, with one amino acid substitution in CDR3 allowed.

The TCR originated in a woman under 30 in good health. The chain links TRBV10-3 with TRBJ1-5; no D gene call is confident. What was sequenced was PBMCs. For the CDR3, the sequence is CAISETSFGQADGQPQHF. The DNA is as follows: TGTGCCATCAGCGAGACGTCCTTCGGGCAGGCCGACGGTCAGCCCCAGCATTTT.